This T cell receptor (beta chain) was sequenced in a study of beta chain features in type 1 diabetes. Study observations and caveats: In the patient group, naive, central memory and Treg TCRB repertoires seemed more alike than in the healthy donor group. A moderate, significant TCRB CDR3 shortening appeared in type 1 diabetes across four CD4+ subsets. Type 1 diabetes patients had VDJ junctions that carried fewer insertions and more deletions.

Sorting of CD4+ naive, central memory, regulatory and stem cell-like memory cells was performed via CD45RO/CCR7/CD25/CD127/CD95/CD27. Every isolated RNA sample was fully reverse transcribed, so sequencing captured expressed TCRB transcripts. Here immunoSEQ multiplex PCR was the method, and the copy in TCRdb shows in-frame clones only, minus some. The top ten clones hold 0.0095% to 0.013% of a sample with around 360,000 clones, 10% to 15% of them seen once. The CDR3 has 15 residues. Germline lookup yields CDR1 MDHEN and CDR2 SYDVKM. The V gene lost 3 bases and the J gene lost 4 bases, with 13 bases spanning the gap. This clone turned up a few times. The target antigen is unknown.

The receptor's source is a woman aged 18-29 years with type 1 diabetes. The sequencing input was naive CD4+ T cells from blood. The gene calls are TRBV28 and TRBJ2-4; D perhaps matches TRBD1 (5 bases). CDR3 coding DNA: TGTGCCAGCAGTTTTCTTGATCGACAGAAAAACATTCAGTACTTC. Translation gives CASSFLDRQKNIQYF.